Each of the 27 T cell receptor beta chains below was sequenced from the same sample in a study of T cells in Graves' hyperthyroidism and ophthalmopathy. Amplification of TCR beta CDR3 regions was performed using RNA transcripts as template. HTBI primers were employed in a first-round RT-PCR of the TCR CDR3. Via MiXCR, TCRdb re-called the multiplex PCR reads, giving one row per CDR3 protein. The sample lists about 350,000 distinct CDR3 sequences, 15% to 20% occurring once. The sequenced sample consisted of blood. The origin of the receptors is a woman younger than 35 with Graves' hyperthyroidism.

This clonotype was counted ten times or more. The V and J genes are TRBV3-1 and TRBJ2-5; D remains unclear. The CDR3 has 15 amino acids. Germline V gene data show CDR1 as LGHDT and CDR2 as YNNKEL (reference sequence). The V end lost 1 base, the J end lost 4 bases, and 13 bases lay between the germline ends. The chain's CDR3 is CASSQGLSYVETQYF. Here the CDR3 DNA reads TGTGCCAGCAGCCAAGGGCTTAGCTACGTAGAGACCCAGTACTTC.

This clonotype was counted at least ten times. CDR3 nucleotide sequence: TGTGCCAGCAGTCCCCGGGACAGATACAATCAGCCCCAGCATTTT. This codes for CASSPRDRYNQPQHF. The rearrangement links TRBV6-1 to TRBJ1-5; TRBD1 matches at 7 bases. With 5 bases clipped from V and 3 bases from J, the junction kept 7 bases outside the gene matches. CDR1 is MNHNS and CDR2 is SASEGT in the germline V gene. This CDR3 contains 15 residues.

This clonotype was found many times. The chain carries TRBV12-3 or TRBV12-4 and TRBJ1-5, with D maybe TRBD1 (6 bases). Trimming removed 7 bases from V and 7 bases from J, with 14 bases in between. The CDR3 runs 13 residues. CDR3 bases: TGTGCCAGCACCTTGGGGGGGGGCCAGCCCCAGCATTTT. Protein: CASTLGGGQPQHF.

This clonotype was recorded at least ten times. The genes are TRBV3-1 and TRBJ1-5; D is uncertain. In germline, CDR1 is LGHDT, CDR2 YNNKEL (reference sequence). Trimming took 5 bases from V and 9 from J, leaving 14 bases between them. The length of the CDR3 is 13 residues. The CDR3 loop is CASSKSVNGPQHF. Written as DNA, the CDR3 is TGTGCCAGCAGCAAATCTGTAAATGGGCCCCAGCATTTT.

In its sample, this clonotype was seen many times. The chain carries TRBV28 and TRBJ1-1; D not resolved. The CDR3 runs to 14 residues. V lost 9 bases, J lost 1 base, and 15 bases lay in between. The V gene's germline CDR1 is MDHEN and CDR2 SYDVKM. This CDR3 is CASSSAGTNTEAFF. In DNA, the CDR3 is TGTGCCAGTTCCTCCGCGGGTACGAACACTGAAGCTTTCTTT.

At least ten counts were recorded for this clonotype. V is TRBV4-1 and J is TRBJ1-5; D is unresolved. V shed 0 bases and J shed 3 bases, with 9 bases lying between them. The CDR3 is made up of 15 amino acids. Germline loops: CDR1 MGHRA, CDR2 YSYEKL. CDR3 nucleotide sequence: TGCGCCAGCAGCCAAGACAGGAGAACCAATCAGCCCCAGCATTTT. As protein: CASSQDRRTNQPQHF.

The chain uses TRBV6-2 or TRBV6-3 and TRBJ1-1; D call uncertain. The V gene's germline CDR1 is MNHEY and CDR2 SVGEGT. The CDR3 has 16 residues. Deletions cut 2 bases from V and 1 base from J, with 14 bases between. The CDR3 nucleotides read TGTGCCAGCAGTTACGATGCGGGCGTTGGGAACACTGAAGCTTTCTTT. Residues: CASSYDAGVGNTEAFF.

This clonotype has just a few counts. A much larger clone sits a single nucleotide away, making a read error possible. The CDR3 coding sequence is TGTGCCACCAGCAGAGGGGCGAACACCGGGGAGCTGTGTTTT. Translation: CATSRGANTGELCF. The chain uses TRBV15 and TRBJ2-2, with a possible D match to TRBD2 (5 bases). The CDR3 extends over 14 amino acids. Germline V gene data show CDR1 as LNHNV and CDR2 as YYDKDF (reference sequence).

This clonotype came up many times. This chain links TRBV12-3 or TRBV12-4 with TRBJ1-1; no clear D. The V end lost 3 bases, the J end lost 7 bases, and 9 bases lay between the germline ends. The length of the CDR3 is 12 residues. The CDR3 loop is CASSFEWVEAFF. CDR3 bases: TGTGCCAGCAGTTTCGAGTGGGTTGAAGCTTTCTTT.

In regard to this clonotype: Germline is not matched at one junction end, which may reflect a read error. This rearrangement joins TRBV6-1 to TRBJ1-3; D is undetermined. The germline gives CDR1 MNHNS, CDR2 SASEGT. This CDR3 comprises 16 residues. CDR3: CASSEVPGISGNTIYF. The DNA for the CDR3 is TGTGCCAGCAGTGAAGTGCCAGGAATCTCTGGAAACACTATATATTTT.

The chain couples TRBV11-2 to TRBJ1-5; possible D gene TRBD1, 5 bases. This CDR3 is built from 18 residues. Trimming left V 3 bases short and J 3 bases short, with 21 bases between. Germline assignment: CDR1 SGHAT and CDR2 FQNNGV. This CDR3 reads CASSFLQGNYRDNQPQHF. CDR3 DNA sequence: TGTGCCAGCAGCTTTTTGCAGGGAAACTATAGAGACAATCAGCCCCAGCATTTT.

This clonotype appeared many times. The J gene is TRBJ1-5, the V gene TRBV24-1, with no clear D. V dropped 3 bases and J dropped 5 bases, with 10 bases sitting between them. The CDR3 length is 14 residues. Per germline, CDR1 KGHDR and CDR2 SFDVKD. The CDR3 region has the DNA TGTGCCACCAGTGATGCCTATGTTCATCAGCCCCAGCATTTT. As protein: CATSDAYVHQPQHF.

Many counts were recorded for this clonotype. The V call is TRBV7-2, the J call TRBJ2-4, with a weak D call TRBD2 (5 bases). V shed 4 bases and J shed 7 bases, with 14 bases lying between them. The CDR3 length is 14 residues. Germline loops: CDR1 SGHTA, CDR2 FQGNSA. CDR3 nucleotide sequence: TGTGCCAGCAGCTCCATAGCGTTTGGGAACATTCAGTACTTC. It encodes CASSSIAFGNIQYF.

This clonotype has ten or more counts. The chain is built from TRBV20-1 and TRBJ1-4, with D tentatively TRBD1 (5 bases). CDR3 size: 13 residues. The germline V gene has CDR1 DFQATT and CDR2 SNEGSKA (reference sequence). V shed 6 bases and J shed 8 bases, with 16 bases lying between them. The DNA of the CDR3 is TGCAGTGCACAGGTCCAAGGCGGGGAAAAACTGTTTTTT. It specifies CSAQVQGGEKLFF.

V usage is TRBV7-2 and J usage is TRBJ2-7; 7 bases agree with TRBD1. In germline, CDR1 is SGHTA, CDR2 FQGNSA. V dropped 5 bases and J dropped 5; count of bases not matched to a gene: 9. CDR3 length: 14 residues. The DNA of the CDR3 is TGTGCCAGCAGCACACAGGGGTTAGGAGACGAGCAGTACTTC. It yields the protein CASSTQGLGDEQYF.

The table lists this clonotype with many counts. The gene calls are TRBV2 and TRBJ2-2, with unresolved D. The CDR3 runs 13 residues. Germline lookup yields CDR1 SNHLY and CDR2 FYNNEI. V was pared by 7 bases and J by 1 base, with 7 bases between. This CDR3 is CASTAVNTGELFF. Here the CDR3 DNA reads TGTGCCAGCACCGCGGTGAACACCGGGGAGCTGTTTTTT.

This clonotype has a handful of counts. A read error is possible here, since a much larger clone lies one base away. This chain links TRBV5-1 with TRBJ1-2, with D hard to call. Per the germline V gene, CDR1 is SGHRS and CDR2 is YFSETQ. CDR3 length: 14 residues. The CDR3 is CASSSQVTNYGYAF. CDR3 sequence (DNA): TGCGCCAGCAGCTCCCAGGTGACTAACTATGGCTACGCCTTC.

There are many counts of this clonotype. The chain is built from TRBV3-1 and TRBJ1-2; D uncertain. This CDR3 comprises 15 residues. Looked up from germline, CDR1 is LGHDT and CDR2 is YNNKEL (reference sequence). Between the trimmed V and J ends, which lost 2 bases and 8 bases, there was a span of 18 bases. The CDR3 region has the DNA TGTGCCAGCAGCCAACACGGAGGGCAGGTGGAAGGCTACACCTTC. Amino acid sequence: CASSQHGGQVEGYTF.

The rearrangement uses TRBV20-1 and TRBJ1-6; TRBD1 agrees at 8 bases. Germline lookup yields CDR1 DFQATT and CDR2 SNEGSKA (reference sequence). There are 15 residues in the CDR3. J was trimmed by 7 bases and V by 3 bases; bases with no gene match: 8. For the CDR3, the DNA is TGCAGTGCTAGGGTTAGGGACAGGCTCAATTCACCCCTCCACTTT. Translated: CSARVRDRLNSPLHF.

V is TRBV6-1 and J is TRBJ1-6; 7 bases match TRBD1. CDR1 is MNHNS and CDR2 is SASEGT in the germline V gene. V lost 7 bases and J lost 6; bases outside the gene matches: 6. The CDR3 is made up of 14 amino acids. The CDR3 nucleotides are TGTGCCAGCACTAGGGGGCGGGGTAATTCACCCCTCCACTTT. This gives the protein CASTRGRGNSPLHF.

This clonotype came up many times. This chain joins TRBV5-1 and TRBJ2-5, with a weak D call TRBD2 (5 bases). Between the trimmed V and J ends, which lost 3 bases and 3 bases, there was a span of 9 bases. The length of the CDR3 is 13 residues. Germline CDR1 SGHRS, CDR2 YFSETQ. As DNA, the CDR3 is TGCGCCAGCAGCTCCGGGATCGAAGAGACCCAGTACTTC. Its protein product is CASSSGIEETQYF.

This clonotype was found a few times. This clone may be a read error of a much larger clone one base away. V usage is TRBV7-8 and J usage is TRBJ2-7; D might be TRBD1 (6 bases). Germline assignment: CDR1 SGHVS and CDR2 FQNEAQ. V was trimmed by 3 bases and J by 3 bases, leaving 12 bases between them. The CDR3 sequence is 14 residues long. The CDR3 sequence: CASSFIRDIYEQYF. Written as DNA, the CDR3 is TGTGCCAGCAGCTTCATCCGGGACATCTACGAGCAGTACTTC.

Written as DNA, the CDR3 is TGTGCCAGCACCGAGGGGGCGCCTTACGAGCAGTACTTC. This codes for CASTEGAPYEQYF. This chain joins TRBV6-1 and TRBJ2-7, with 7 bases lining up with TRBD1. V lost 7 bases to trimming and J lost 4 bases; unmatched junction nucleotides: 7. This CDR3 is 13 amino acids long. CDR1 is MNHNS, CDR2 SASEGT, per germline.

This clonotype was observed once. A single base separates this from a much larger clone, so it may be a read error. The chain uses TRBV19 and TRBJ1-1; D not resolved. Germline V gives CDR1 LNHDA, CDR2 SQIVND (reference sequence). The length of the CDR3 is 14 residues. The CDR3 spells CASSIAPGETEAVF. CDR3 DNA: TGTGCCAGTAGTATAGCTCCAGGCGAAACTGAAGCTGTCTTT.

The sample holds many counts of this clonotype. V gene TRBV6-1 combines with J gene TRBJ1-1; D remains ambiguous. The CDR3 extends over 15 amino acids. Germline V gene lookup returns CDR1 MNHNS and CDR2 SASEGT. The ends were cut back, 7 bases at V and 1 base at J, with 16 bases in the middle. The CDR3 here is CASTTRGRPNTEAFF. CDR3 DNA: TGTGCCAGCACCACACGAGGACGGCCGAACACTGAAGCTTTCTTT.

The genes are TRBV20-1 and TRBJ2-4; 7 nucleotides line up with TRBD2. The CDR3 is 13 residues long. Germline V CDR1 and CDR2: DFQATT, SNEGSKA (reference sequence). Trimming at V came to 3 bases and at J to 7 bases, leaving 6 bases not matched to a gene. The CDR3 protein is CSASGEGRNIQYF. CDR3 bases: TGCAGTGCTAGCGGGGAGGGGAGGAACATTCAGTACTTC.

This clonotype was observed many times. V usage is TRBV6-1 and J usage is TRBJ2-7; D not resolved. Germline V gene sequence: CDR1 MNHNS, CDR2 SASEGT. The CDR3 loop spans 15 amino acids. Deletions cut 2 bases from V and 2 bases from J, with 13 bases between. In DNA, the CDR3 is TGTGCCAGCAGTGAATCGGCAGGTTCCCCCTACGAGCAGTACTTC. This gives the protein CASSESAGSPYEQYF.